This TCR beta chain was recovered during a study of PD-1 blockade in classical Hodgkin lymphoma. This clone is medium-sized. The data were produced by immunoSEQ multiplex PCR, yet TCRdb's version contains in-frame clones alone and is incomplete. Of roughly 30,000 clones listed, 75% to 90% are singletons. All patients relapsed after autologous stem cell transplantation, and brentuximab vedotin exposure varied. The germline V gene encodes CDR1 MGHRA and CDR2 YSYEKL. This CDR3 contains 12 residues. With 5 bases removed from V and 7 bases from J, the gap between germline ends came to 11 bases. This material consisted of peripheral blood mononuclear cells (PBMCs), taken before the second cycle of nivolumab. The chain joins TRBV4-1 to TRBJ1-2; weak D call: TRBD1 (5 bases). The receptor was derived from a human donor with classical Hodgkin lymphoma. The CDR3 here is CASSTWGSGYTF. CDR3 DNA: TGCGCCAGCAGCACGTGGGGGTCTGGCTACACCTTC.